The 8 T cell receptor beta chains below come from one sample, sequenced in a study of CD8 T cells in ankylosing spondylitis. TCRdb called the 5' RACE reads again in MiXCR, with one record for every CDR3 protein. Altogether about 52,000 distinct CDR3 sequences are present, approximately 8% being singletons, with the ten largest covering around 8.5%. Sequences were obtained from blood, either unsorted or a sorted T cell fraction (not recorded which). The receptor set was obtained from a female donor with ankylosing spondylitis or in good health (not recorded which).

This clonotype was recorded many times. J is TRBJ2-5 and V is TRBV29-1, with 11 bases that match TRBD2. Germline CDR1 SQVTM, CDR2 ANQGSEA. Unmatched junction bases numbered 11, after V lost 6 bases and J lost 5 bases. This CDR3 is built from 15 residues. As DNA, the CDR3 is TGCAGCGTGGGGGGTTTACTAGCGGGGGAGGAGACCCAGTACTTC. Its translation is CSVGGLLAGEETQYF.

The sample holds many counts of this clonotype. The chain joins TRBV5-1 to TRBJ2-2; no reliable D call. Germline CDR1 and CDR2: SGHRS and YFSETQ. V lost 0 bases and J 6 bases, leaving 9 bases between the germline ends. The CDR3 sequence is 14 residues long. In nucleotides, the CDR3 is TGCGCCAGCAGCTTGGCCAACGGCCCCGGGGAGCTGTTTTTT. Translating gives CASSLANGPGELFF.

This clonotype was seen many times. The chain has TRBV6-1 and TRBJ2-1; 11 bases are shared with TRBD2. J gave up 8 bases and V 1 base, and 10 bases lay outside the gene matches. Germline V gives CDR1 MNHNS, CDR2 SASEGT. This CDR3 comprises 17 residues. The CDR3 here is CASSEGASGGTRDEQFF. The CDR3 DNA follows: TGTGCCAGCAGTGAAGGGGCTAGCGGGGGGACCCGAGATGAGCAGTTCTTC.

This clonotype appeared a few times. The J gene is TRBJ2-3, the V gene TRBV5-1; D is uncertain. CDR1 is SGHRS and CDR2 is YFSETQ in the germline V gene. The germline V and J ends were trimmed by 0 bases and 6 bases, with 11 bases remaining between them. This CDR3 comprises 14 residues. For the CDR3, the DNA is TGCGCCAGCAGCTTGGTGGGCCCTCGGGATACGCAGTATTTT. It specifies CASSLVGPRDTQYF. Variable domain in full (rest from reference TRBV5-1 and TRBJ2-3): KAGVTQTPRYLIKTRGQQVTLSCSPISGHRSVSWYQQTPGQGLQFLFEYFSETQRNKGNFPGRFSGRQFSNSRSEMNVSTLELGDSALYLCASSLVGPRDTQYFGPGTRLTVL.

This clonotype has ten or more counts. The chain has TRBV5-1 and TRBJ1-1; 10 bases agree with TRBD1. V lost 0 bases to trimming and J lost 0 bases; unmatched junction nucleotides: 8. The CDR3 has 18 residues. Looked up from germline, CDR1 is SGHRS and CDR2 is YFSETQ. The CDR3 reads CASSLGQGASSLNTEAFF. Written as DNA, the CDR3 is TGCGCCAGCAGCTTGGGACAGGGGGCCTCTTCCTTGAACACTGAAGCTTTCTTT.

This clonotype was seen a single time. Just one base apart from a much larger clone, this may be a read error. The chain has TRBV7-2 and TRBJ1-5; D gene ambiguous. CDR1 and CDR2 from the germline V gene are SGHTA and FQGNSA. The CDR3 runs 12 residues. The CDR3 coding sequence is TGTGTCAGCAGCGGATTTCGTCAGCCCCAGCATTTT. Residues: CVSSGFRQPQHF.

This clonotype has a count of ten or more. The V gene is TRBV20-1, the J gene TRBJ2-1, with D maybe TRBD2 (6 bases). The CDR3 is made up of 18 amino acids. The germline V and J ends were trimmed by 1 base and 1 base, with 20 bases remaining between them. Germline V CDR1 and CDR2: DFQATT, SNEGSKA (reference sequence). CDR3 amino acids: CSARALSGGDPSYNEQFF. CDR3 DNA: TGCAGTGCTAGAGCTCTTTCGGGCGGGGATCCGTCCTACAATGAGCAGTTCTTC.

This clonotype was picked up many times. The genes are TRBV6-2 or TRBV6-3 and TRBJ1-2; D remains unclear. Trimming stripped 2 bases from V and 8 bases from J, with 15 bases between. The CDR3 extends over 14 amino acids. Germline V CDR1 and CDR2: MNHEY, SVGEGT. CDR3 protein: CASSYATELSGYTF. The CDR3 coding sequence is TGTGCCAGCAGTTACGCAACAGAATTGAGCGGCTACACCTTC.